This TCR beta chain was observed in a study of blood T cell repertoires in COVID-19. Study details: Italy, Spain and the United States were the sources of the convalescent and acute COVID-19 samples. The cDNA or gDNA used as material had been derived from T cells, B-cell-depleted T cells, or PBMCs.

The table came from immunoSEQ multiplex PCR; TCRdb's copy has only in-frame clones and leaves some out. This table has 320,000 or so clones, more than 85% appearing once. CDR3 length: 17 residues. Germline assignment: CDR1 MGHRA and CDR2 YSYEKL. Trimming took off 6 bases at V and 6 bases at J, with 23 bases between the two ends. Adults between roughly 18 and 90 years of age took part from approximately 24 US areas. The chain joins TRBV4-1 to TRBJ1-4; D is possibly TRBD1 (6 bases). The clonotype originates from a woman in her 30s who had recovered from COVID-19. What was sequenced was PBMCs or T cells enriched from blood (not recorded which). The CDR3, as DNA: TGCGCCAGCAGGGACCGGGACACTCAATCTATGGATGAAAAACTGTTTTTT. Translating gives CASRDRDTQSMDEKLFF.